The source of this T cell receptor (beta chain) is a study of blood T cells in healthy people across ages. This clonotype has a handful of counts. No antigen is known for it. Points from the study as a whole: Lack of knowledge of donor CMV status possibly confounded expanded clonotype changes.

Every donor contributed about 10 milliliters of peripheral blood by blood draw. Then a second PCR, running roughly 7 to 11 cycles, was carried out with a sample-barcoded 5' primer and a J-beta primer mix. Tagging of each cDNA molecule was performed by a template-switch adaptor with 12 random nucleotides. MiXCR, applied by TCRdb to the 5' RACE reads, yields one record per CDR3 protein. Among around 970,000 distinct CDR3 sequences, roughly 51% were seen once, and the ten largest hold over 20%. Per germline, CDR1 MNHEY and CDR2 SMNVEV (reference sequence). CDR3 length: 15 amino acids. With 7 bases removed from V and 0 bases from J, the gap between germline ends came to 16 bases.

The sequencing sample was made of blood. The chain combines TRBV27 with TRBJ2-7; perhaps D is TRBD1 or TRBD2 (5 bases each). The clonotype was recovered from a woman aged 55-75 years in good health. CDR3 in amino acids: CASNPLGTSSYEQYF. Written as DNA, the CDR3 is TGTGCCAGCAACCCACTCGGGACCAGCTCCTACGAGCAGTACTTC.